The rows below give T cell receptor beta chains drawn from one sample of a study of T-cell memory formation after mild COVID-19. TCRdb passed the 5' RACE reads through MiXCR, listing each CDR3 protein once. The sample contains about 290,000 distinct CDR3 sequences, about a sixth of which appear only once. The sequencing sample was made of PBMCs or a T cell subset sorted from them (not recorded which). The receptors were sampled from a man aged 18 to 29 who had mild COVID-19 (a few samples of this study predate the infection). Cell type and time point are not known. Each CDR3 is given with its conserved first and last residue. The D gene is left open where the match is weak. Not all rows give a size; the values are once, few, many and, for expanded clones, a class.

v_gene	j_gene	len	abundance	d_gene	CDR3nt	CDR3aa
TRBV6-6	TRBJ1-2	13	-	TRBD1	TGTGCCAGCAGTTACCGGACAGGGGATGGCTACACCTTC	CASSYRTGDGYTF
TRBV6-2/TRBV6-3	TRBJ2-1	16	-	-	TGTGCCAGCCTATCAGGGAAGGAGTCCTCCTACAATGAGCAGTTCTTC	CASLSGKESSYNEQFF
TRBV7-6	TRBJ2-2	14	-	TRBD1	TGTGCCAGCAGCGCGACAGGGGGCACCGGGGAGCTGTTTTTT	CASSATGGTGELFF
TRBV6-5	TRBJ1-1	15	-	-	TGTGCCAGCAGTTACCCGTCCGGACCGAACACTGAAGCTTTCTTT	CASSYPSGPNTEAFF
TRBV7-9	TRBJ2-4	18	few	TRBD2	TGTGCCAGCAGCTCGACAGATTCTAGCGGGGGGCCGGGAAACATTCAGTACTTC	CASSSTDSSGGPGNIQYF
TRBV7-2	TRBJ2-5	16	-	-	TGTGCCAGCAGCCAAAACCCCGGGACAATGCAAGAGACCCAGTACTTC	CASSQNPGTMQETQYF
TRBV28	TRBJ2-5	14	few	TRBD2	TGTGCCAGCAGTTTAAGCGGGGGGGCGGAGACCCAGTACTTC	CASSLSGGAETQYF
TRBV7-3	TRBJ2-5	16	-	-	TGTGCCAGCAGCTTAAACGGGCCCGAGTACCAAGAGACCCAGTACTTC	CASSLNGPEYQETQYF
TRBV25-1	TRBJ1-4	14	-	-	TGTGCCAGCAGTGTCCCCATTGGGGATGAAAAACTGTTTTTT	CASSVPIGDEKLFF
TRBV7-2	TRBJ1-2	15	-	-	TGTGCCAGCAGCTTAGCGAGAGGGCCGAACTATGGCTACACCTTC	CASSLARGPNYGYTF
TRBV7-9	TRBJ2-2	15	many	TRBD1	TGTGCCAGCAGCATCCCGGGACAGCCCACCGGGGAGCTGTTTTTT	CASSIPGQPTGELFF
TRBV29-1	TRBJ1-1	13	-	-	TGCAGCGTTGTCGGTTTCGAGAACACTGAAGCTTTCTTT	CSVVGFENTEAFF
TRBV20-1	TRBJ1-2	11	-	TRBD1	TGCAGTGCTGGGGACAGAAATGGCTACACCTTC	CSAGDRNGYTF
TRBV7-2	TRBJ2-5	15	many	-	TGTGCCAGCCTGGACGGCCCCTATCCTCAAGAGACCCAGTACTTC	CASLDGPYPQETQYF
TRBV12-3/TRBV12-4	TRBJ1-1	14	-	TRBD1	TGTGCCAGCAGTTTTGGGCAGGGGGTGGCTGAAGCTTTCTTT	CASSFGQGVAEAFF
TRBV9	TRBJ2-1	16	-	TRBD2	TGTGCCAGCAGCGCCCCGGGACTAGCGGACTACAATGAGCAGTTCTTC	CASSAPGLADYNEQFF
TRBV7-9	TRBJ2-2	15	few	-	TGTGCCAGCAAGATCGGGGGAGCGAACACCGGGGAGCTGTTTTTT	CASKIGGANTGELFF
TRBV5-1	TRBJ2-3	15	many	-	TGCGCCAGCAGCTTGGTCGGACCTAGCACAGATACGCAGTATTTT	CASSLVGPSTDTQYF
TRBV2	TRBJ2-4	16	-	TRBD1	TGTGCCAGCAGCAGCCTTACCGGGACAGACAAAAACATTCAGTACTTC	CASSSLTGTDKNIQYF
TRBV24-1	TRBJ2-1	13	-	-	TGTGCCACCAGTGGTTCTGGGTACAATGAGCAGTTCTTC	CATSGSGYNEQFF
TRBV27	TRBJ2-1	15	-	TRBD2	TGTGCCAGCAGTCCGGGACTAGCGCCGAACAATGAGCAGTTCTTC	CASSPGLAPNNEQFF
TRBV20-1	TRBJ2-3	15	-	-	TGCAGTGCTAGGGCTACGTCTCCTAGCACAGATACGCAGTATTTT	CSARATSPSTDTQYF
TRBV12-3/TRBV12-4	TRBJ2-4	14	-	-	TGTGCCAGCACCCTCAAGGGGGAGGGAAACATTCAGTACTTC	CASTLKGEGNIQYF
TRBV4-1	TRBJ1-5	16	few	-	TGCGCCAGCAGCCAAGGATGGAGGCCTGGGAATCAGCCCCAGCATTTT	CASSQGWRPGNQPQHF
TRBV11-2	TRBJ2-6	13	few	-	TGTGCCAGCAGCTTAGAGGTTGCCAACGTCCTGACTTTC	CASSLEVANVLTF
TRBV3-1	TRBJ1-2	13	few	-	TGTGCCAGCAGCCGGGCAGGGGCCTATGGCTACACCTTC	CASSRAGAYGYTF
TRBV7-2	TRBJ2-3	16	many	-	TGTGCCAGCAGCTTAGGAGACAGGCTTAGCACAGATACGCAGTATTTT	CASSLGDRLSTDTQYF
TRBV7-2	TRBJ2-3	15	many	-	TGTGCCAGCAGCTTAGATTACTTCTCCACAGATACGCAGTATTTT	CASSLDYFSTDTQYF
TRBV20-1	TRBJ2-4	11	few	TRBD1	TGCAGTGCGACAGGGGGGGACGTTCAGTACTTC	CSATGGDVQYF
TRBV7-7	TRBJ2-5	16	few	TRBD2	TGTGCCAGCAGCCCACGGACTAGCGGGGGTCATGAGACCCAGTACTTC	CASSPRTSGGHETQYF
TRBV7-8	TRBJ1-2	14	-	-	TGTGCCAGCAGCTTAAGGCTGGGGCACTATGGCTACACCTTC	CASSLRLGHYGYTF
TRBV7-2	TRBJ2-1	16	-	-	TGTGCCAGCAGCTTAATAGCGCGAAGCTCCTACAATGAGCAGTTCTTC	CASSLIARSSYNEQFF
TRBV4-1	TRBJ1-1	14	-	-	TGCGCCAGCAGCCAAGTCGTTTTGGGGCATGGAGCTTTCTTT	CASSQVVLGHGAFF
TRBV5-5	TRBJ2-7	15	many	TRBD1	TGTGCCAGCAGCTTCTCGGGCCAGGGGGCCTACGAGCAGTACTTC	CASSFSGQGAYEQYF
TRBV18	TRBJ2-3	12	-	-	TGTGCCAGCTCACCAGCCCCAGATACGCAGTATTTT	CASSPAPDTQYF
TRBV20-1	TRBJ1-5	15	-	-	TGCAGTGCTAGACCTCCGGGACGGGTTGATCAGCCCCAGCATTTT	CSARPPGRVDQPQHF
TRBV7-2	TRBJ2-3	19	few	TRBD2	TGTGCCAGCAGCTTATTAGGCTCCCCGGCGGGGGGGCCTCGAGATACGCAGTATTTT	CASSLLGSPAGGPRDTQYF
TRBV29-1	TRBJ2-5	15	-	-	TGCAGCGTTGAAGGTTGGGCCGTCTTAGAGGGGACCCAGTACTTC	CSVEGWAVLEGTQYF
TRBV7-8	TRBJ2-2	14	few	-	TGTGCCAGCAGGCGGCGAGGGAACACCGGGGAGCTGTTTTTT	CASRRRGNTGELFF
TRBV6-2/TRBV6-3	TRBJ2-7	14	-	TRBD1	TGTGCCAGCAGTACACCCGGGACAGGAGACGAGCAGTACTTC	CASSTPGTGDEQYF
TRBV6-5	TRBJ2-1	14	-	TRBD1	TGTGCCAGCAGTTCAGGACAGGGGTGGGATGAGCAGTTCTTC	CASSSGQGWDEQFF
TRBV5-1	TRBJ2-2	15	-	-	TGCGCCAGCAGCTTGGCCGACAGCCTTACCGGGGAGCTGTTTTTT	CASSLADSLTGELFF
TRBV6-2/TRBV6-3	TRBJ1-1	14	few	-	TGTGCCAGCAGTTACATCGGGGGCCAGACTGAAGCTTTCTTT	CASSYIGGQTEAFF
TRBV5-1	TRBJ2-1	17	few	TRBD2	TGCGCCAGCAGCTCCCCAACCCTCGGGACTAGCGGCAATGAGCAGTTCTTC	CASSSPTLGTSGNEQFF
TRBV5-1	TRBJ2-3	16	few	TRBD2	TGCGCCAGCAGCCGGGTTAGCGGGGAAGGCACAGATACGCAGTATTTT	CASSRVSGEGTDTQYF
TRBV7-9	TRBJ1-2	12	few	TRBD1	TGTGCCAGCAGCTTAGCGGGACAGCAGTTCACCTTC	CASSLAGQQFTF
TRBV29-1	TRBJ1-2	15	-	-	TGCAGCGTTAAACCCCTCACAGGAGCTAACTATGGCTACACCTTC	CSVKPLTGANYGYTF